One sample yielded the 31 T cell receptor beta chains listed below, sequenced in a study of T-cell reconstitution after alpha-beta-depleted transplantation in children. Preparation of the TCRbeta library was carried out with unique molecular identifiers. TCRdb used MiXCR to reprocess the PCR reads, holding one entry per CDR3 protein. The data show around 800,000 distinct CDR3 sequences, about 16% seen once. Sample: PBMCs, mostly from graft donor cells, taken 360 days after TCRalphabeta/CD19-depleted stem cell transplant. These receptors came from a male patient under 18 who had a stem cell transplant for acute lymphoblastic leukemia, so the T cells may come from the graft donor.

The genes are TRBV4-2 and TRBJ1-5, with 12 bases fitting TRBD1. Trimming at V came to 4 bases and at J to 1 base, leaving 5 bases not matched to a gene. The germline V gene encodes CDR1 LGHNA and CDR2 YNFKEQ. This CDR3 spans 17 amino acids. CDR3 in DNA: TGTGCCAGCAGCCGGGACAGGGGGCGTAAAAGCAATCAGCCCCAGCATTTT. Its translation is CASSRDRGRKSNQPQHF.

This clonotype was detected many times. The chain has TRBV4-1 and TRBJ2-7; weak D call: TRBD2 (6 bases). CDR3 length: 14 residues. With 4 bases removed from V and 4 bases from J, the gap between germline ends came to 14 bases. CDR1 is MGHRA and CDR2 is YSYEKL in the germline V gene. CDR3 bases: TGCGCCAGCAGCCTGGGGACTTATGGGTACGAGCAGTACTTC. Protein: CASSLGTYGYEQYF.

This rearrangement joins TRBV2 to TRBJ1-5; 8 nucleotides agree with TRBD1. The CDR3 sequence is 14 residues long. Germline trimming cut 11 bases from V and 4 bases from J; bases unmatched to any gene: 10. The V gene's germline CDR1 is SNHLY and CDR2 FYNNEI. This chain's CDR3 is CAGGTGLGNQPQHF. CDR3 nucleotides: TGTGCCGGGGGGACAGGTTTGGGGAATCAGCCCCAGCATTTT.

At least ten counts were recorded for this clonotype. This CDR3 is CSVVAGGGPSTYNEQFF. The CDR3 nucleotides read TGCAGCGTTGTAGCTGGGGGAGGGCCGTCAACCTACAATGAGCAGTTCTTC. The chain is built from TRBV29-1 and TRBJ2-1; 7 bases are a match to TRBD2. Germline lookup yields CDR1 SQVTM and CDR2 ANQGSEA. V dropped 4 bases and J dropped 2; count of bases not matched to a gene: 14. There are 17 residues in the CDR3.

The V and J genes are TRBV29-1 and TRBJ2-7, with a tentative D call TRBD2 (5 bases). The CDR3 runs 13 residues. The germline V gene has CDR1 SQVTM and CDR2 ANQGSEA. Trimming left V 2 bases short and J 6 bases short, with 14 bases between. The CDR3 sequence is CSVEWNPGVEQYF. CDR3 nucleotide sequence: TGCAGCGTTGAATGGAATCCCGGGGTCGAGCAGTACTTC.

This CDR3 reads CASSGPPGQGNAEQYF. As DNA, the CDR3 is TGTGCCAGCAGCGGACCTCCGGGACAGGGTAATGCCGAGCAGTACTTC. V and J are TRBV5-5 and TRBJ2-7, with 9 positions matching TRBD1. Trimming took 4 bases from V and 6 from J; bases not matched to a gene: 14. Germline loops: CDR1 SGHKS, CDR2 YYEKEE (reference sequence). The CDR3 has 16 amino acids.

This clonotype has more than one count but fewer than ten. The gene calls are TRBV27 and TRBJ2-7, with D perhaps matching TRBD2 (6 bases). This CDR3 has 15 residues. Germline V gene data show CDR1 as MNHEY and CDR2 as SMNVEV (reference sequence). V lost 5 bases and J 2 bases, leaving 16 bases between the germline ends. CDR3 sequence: CASSPRLGATYEQYF. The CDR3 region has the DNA TGTGCCAGCAGTCCCCGACTAGGAGCCACCTACGAGCAGTACTTC.

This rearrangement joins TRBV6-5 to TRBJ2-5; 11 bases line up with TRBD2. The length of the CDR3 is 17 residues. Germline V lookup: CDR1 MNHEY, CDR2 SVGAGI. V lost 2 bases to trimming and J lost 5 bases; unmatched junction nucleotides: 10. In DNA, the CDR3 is TGTGCCAGCAGTTACGGGCAACTAGCGGGAGCGGGTGAGACCCAGTACTTC. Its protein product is CASSYGQLAGAGETQYF.

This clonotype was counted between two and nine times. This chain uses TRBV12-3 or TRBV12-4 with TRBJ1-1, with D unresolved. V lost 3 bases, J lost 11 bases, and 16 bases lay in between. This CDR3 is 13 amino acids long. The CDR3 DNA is TGTGCCAGCAGTTTTAGTGGGTGGCCTTTGGCTTTCTTT. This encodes CASSFSGWPLAFF.

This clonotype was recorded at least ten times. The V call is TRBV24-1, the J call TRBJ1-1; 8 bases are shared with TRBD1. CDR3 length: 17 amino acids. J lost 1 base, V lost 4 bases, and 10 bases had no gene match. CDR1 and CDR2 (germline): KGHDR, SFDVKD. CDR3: CATSDFPPDRANTEAFF. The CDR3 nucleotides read TGTGCCACCAGTGACTTTCCTCCGGACAGGGCGAACACTGAAGCTTTCTTT.

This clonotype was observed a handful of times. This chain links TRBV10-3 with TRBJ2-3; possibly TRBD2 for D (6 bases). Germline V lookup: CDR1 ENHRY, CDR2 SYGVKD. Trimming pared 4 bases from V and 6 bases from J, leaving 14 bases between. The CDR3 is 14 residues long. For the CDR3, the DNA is TGTGCCATCAGTGCTGGCAGGAGGGCGGATACGCAGTATTTT. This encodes CAISAGRRADTQYF.

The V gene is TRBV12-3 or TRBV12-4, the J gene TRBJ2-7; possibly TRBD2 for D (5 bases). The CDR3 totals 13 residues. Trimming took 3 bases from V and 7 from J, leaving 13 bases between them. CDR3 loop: CASSFGAGGEQYF. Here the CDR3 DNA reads TGTGCCAGCAGTTTCGGAGCAGGAGGTGAGCAGTACTTC.

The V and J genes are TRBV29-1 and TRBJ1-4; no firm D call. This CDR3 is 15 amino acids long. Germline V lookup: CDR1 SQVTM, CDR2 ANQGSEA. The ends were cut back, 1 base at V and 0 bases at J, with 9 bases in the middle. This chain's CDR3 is CSVEAHPATNEKLFF. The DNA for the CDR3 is TGCAGCGTTGAAGCGCATCCAGCAACTAATGAAAAACTGTTTTTT.

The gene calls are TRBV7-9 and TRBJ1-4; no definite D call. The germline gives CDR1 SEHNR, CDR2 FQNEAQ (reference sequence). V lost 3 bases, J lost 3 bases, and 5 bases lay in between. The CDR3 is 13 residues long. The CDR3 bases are TGTGCCAGCAGCTTCTGGTCTAATGAAAAACTGTTTTTT. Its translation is CASSFWSNEKLFF. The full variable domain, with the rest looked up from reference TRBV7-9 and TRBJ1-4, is DTGVSQNPRHKITKRGQNVTFRCDPISEHNRLYWYRQTLGQGPEFLTYFQNEAQLEKSRLLSDRFSAERPKGSFSTLEIQRTEQGDSAMYLCASSFWSNEKLFFGSGTQLSVL.

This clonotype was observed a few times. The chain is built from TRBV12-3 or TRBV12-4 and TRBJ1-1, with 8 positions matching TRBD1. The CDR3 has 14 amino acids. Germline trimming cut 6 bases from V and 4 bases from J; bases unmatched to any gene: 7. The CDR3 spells CASRETGASTEAFF. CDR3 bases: TGTGCCAGCAGAGAGACAGGGGCCTCCACTGAAGCTTTCTTT.

CDR3 nucleotide sequence: TGTGCCAGCAGTAAGGGGGGGCCCCCCTACGAGCAGTACTTC. Residues: CASSKGGPPYEQYF. This sequence joins TRBV6-1 and TRBJ2-7; a possible D gene is TRBD2 (7 bases). Trimming pared 5 bases from V and 2 bases from J, leaving 13 bases between. CDR3 length equals 14 residues. Germline CDR1 and CDR2: MNHNS and SASEGT.

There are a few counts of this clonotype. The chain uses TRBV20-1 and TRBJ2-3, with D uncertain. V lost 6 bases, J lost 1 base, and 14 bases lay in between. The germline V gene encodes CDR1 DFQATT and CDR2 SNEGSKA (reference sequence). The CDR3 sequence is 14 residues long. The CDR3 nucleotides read TGCAGTGCCTCCCATTCCGGACGCACAGATACGCAGTATTTT. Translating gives CSASHSGRTDTQYF.

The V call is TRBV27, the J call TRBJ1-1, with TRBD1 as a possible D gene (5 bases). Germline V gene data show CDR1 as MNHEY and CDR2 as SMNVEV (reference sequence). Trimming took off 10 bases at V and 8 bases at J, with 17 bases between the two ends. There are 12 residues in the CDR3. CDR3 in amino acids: CATLTQGLEAFF. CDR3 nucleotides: TGTGCCACCCTCACCCAGGGTCTGGAAGCTTTCTTT.

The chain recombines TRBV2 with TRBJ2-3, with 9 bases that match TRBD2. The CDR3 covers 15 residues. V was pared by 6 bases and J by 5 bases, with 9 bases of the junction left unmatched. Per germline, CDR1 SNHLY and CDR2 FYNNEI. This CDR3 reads CASRVLAGEIDTQYF. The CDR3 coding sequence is TGTGCCAGCAGGGTTTTAGCGGGAGAAATAGATACGCAGTATTTT.

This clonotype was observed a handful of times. The CDR3 is CASSFGREGPADTQYF. CDR3 bases: TGTGCCAGCAGCTTCGGGCGGGAGGGTCCTGCAGATACGCAGTATTTT. This chain connects TRBV11-2 to TRBJ2-3, with 9 bases lining up with TRBD2. V lost 3 bases to trimming and J lost 4 bases; unmatched junction nucleotides: 8. CDR3 length equals 16 residues. In germline, CDR1 is SGHAT, CDR2 FQNNGV.

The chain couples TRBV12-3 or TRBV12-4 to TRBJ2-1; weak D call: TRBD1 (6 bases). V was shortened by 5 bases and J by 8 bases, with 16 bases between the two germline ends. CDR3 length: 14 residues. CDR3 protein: CASSPRTVNHEQFF. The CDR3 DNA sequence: TGTGCCAGCAGTCCTAGGACAGTGAATCATGAGCAGTTCTTC.

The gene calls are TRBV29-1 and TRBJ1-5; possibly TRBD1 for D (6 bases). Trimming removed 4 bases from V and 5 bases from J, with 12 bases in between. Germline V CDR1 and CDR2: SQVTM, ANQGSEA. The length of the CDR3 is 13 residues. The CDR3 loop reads CSVAWGAYQPQHF. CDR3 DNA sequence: TGCAGCGTTGCCTGGGGGGCCTATCAGCCCCAGCATTTT.

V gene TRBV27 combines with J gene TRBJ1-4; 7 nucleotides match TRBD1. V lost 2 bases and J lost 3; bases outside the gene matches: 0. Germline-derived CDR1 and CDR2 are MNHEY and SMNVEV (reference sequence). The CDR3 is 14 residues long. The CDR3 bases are TGTGCCAGCAGTTTAGGGACAGCTAATGAAAAACTGTTTTTT. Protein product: CASSLGTANEKLFF.

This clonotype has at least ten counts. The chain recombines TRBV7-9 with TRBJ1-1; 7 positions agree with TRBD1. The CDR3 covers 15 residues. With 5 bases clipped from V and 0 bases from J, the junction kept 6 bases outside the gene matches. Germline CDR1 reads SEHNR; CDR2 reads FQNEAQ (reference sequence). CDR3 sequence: CASSPRQGLNTEAFF. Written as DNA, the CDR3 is TGTGCCAGCAGCCCCCGACAGGGATTGAACACTGAAGCTTTCTTT.

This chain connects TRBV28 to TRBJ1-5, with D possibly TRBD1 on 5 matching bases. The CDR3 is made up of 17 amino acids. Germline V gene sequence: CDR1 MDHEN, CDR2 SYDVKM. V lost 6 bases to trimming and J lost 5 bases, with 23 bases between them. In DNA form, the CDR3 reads TGTGCCAGCAGGGCCGGGACCTTCGATCAAATACATCAGCCCCAGCATTTT. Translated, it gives CASRAGTFDQIHQPQHF. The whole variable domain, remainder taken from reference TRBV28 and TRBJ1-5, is DVKVTQSSRYLVKRTGEKVFLECVQDMDHENMFWYRQDPGLGLRLIYFSYDVKMKEKGDIPEGYSVSREKKERFSLILESASTNQTSMYLCASRAGTFDQIHQPQHFGDGTRLSIL.

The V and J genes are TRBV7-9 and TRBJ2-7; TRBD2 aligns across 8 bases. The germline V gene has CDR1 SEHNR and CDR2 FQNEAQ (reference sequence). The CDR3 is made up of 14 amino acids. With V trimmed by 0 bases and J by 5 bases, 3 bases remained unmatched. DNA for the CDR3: TGTGCCAGCAGCTTAGCCGGGAGGGCTCACGAGCAGTACTTC. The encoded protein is CASSLAGRAHEQYF.

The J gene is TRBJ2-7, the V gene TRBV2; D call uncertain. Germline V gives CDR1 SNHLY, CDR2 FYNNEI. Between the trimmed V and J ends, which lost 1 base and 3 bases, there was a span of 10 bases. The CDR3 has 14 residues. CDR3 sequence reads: CASSEDGSFYEQYF. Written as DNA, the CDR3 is TGTGCCAGCAGTGAAGATGGCAGTTTCTACGAGCAGTACTTC. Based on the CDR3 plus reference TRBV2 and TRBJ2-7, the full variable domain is EPEVTQTPSHQVTQMGQEVILRCVPISNHLYFYWYRQILGQKVEFLVSFYNNEISEKSEIFDDQFSVERPDGSNFTLKIRSTKLEDSAMYFCASSEDGSFYEQYFGPGTRLTVT.

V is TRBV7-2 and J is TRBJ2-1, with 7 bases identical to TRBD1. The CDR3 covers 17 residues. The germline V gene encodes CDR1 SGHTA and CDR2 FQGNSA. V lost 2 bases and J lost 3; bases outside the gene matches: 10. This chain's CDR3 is CASSLTTTGFRYNEQFF. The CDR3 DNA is TGTGCCAGCAGCTTAACCACGACAGGGTTCCGCTACAATGAGCAGTTCTTC.

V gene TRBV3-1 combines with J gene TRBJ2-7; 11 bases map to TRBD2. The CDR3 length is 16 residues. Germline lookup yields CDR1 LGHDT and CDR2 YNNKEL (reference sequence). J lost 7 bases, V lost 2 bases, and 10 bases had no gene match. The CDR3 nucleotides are TGTGCCAGCAGCCAATTCATCACCCTAGCGGGAGGTGAGCAGTACTTC. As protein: CASSQFITLAGGEQYF.

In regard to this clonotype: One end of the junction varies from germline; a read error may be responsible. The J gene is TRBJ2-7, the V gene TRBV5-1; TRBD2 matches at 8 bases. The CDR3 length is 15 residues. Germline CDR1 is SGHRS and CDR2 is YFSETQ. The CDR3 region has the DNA TGTGCCAGCAGTTTAGCCGCGGGAGGTTCCTACGAGCAGTACTTC. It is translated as CASSLAAGGSYEQYF.

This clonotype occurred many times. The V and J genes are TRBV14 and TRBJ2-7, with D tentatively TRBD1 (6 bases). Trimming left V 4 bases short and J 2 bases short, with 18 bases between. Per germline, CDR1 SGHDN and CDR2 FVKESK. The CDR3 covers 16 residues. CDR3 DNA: TGTGCCAGCAGCCCACCTAAGGCAGGGGAACCCTACGAGCAGTACTTC. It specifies CASSPPKAGEPYEQYF.